This T cell receptor beta chain was obtained from a study of T cells after posttransplantation cyclophosphamide. TCRdb keeps only in-frame clones here, not all; method: immunoSEQ multiplex PCR. The sample has roughly 8,300 clones, 82% seen once. Treatment was busulfan-fludarabine conditioning, a marrow graft, and cyclophosphamide on days +3 and +4. The germline V gene encodes CDR1 SGHVS and CDR2 FQNEAQ. Between the trimmed V and J ends, which lost 0 bases and 4 bases, there was a span of 12 bases. The CDR3 is made up of 15 amino acids. The study's findings and limits: Recipient CMV seropositivity and CMV reactivation strongly tracked TRB clonality.

In this sample, this clone turned up once. Its antigen is unidentified. This clonotype originated in a female patient in her 40s who received an allogeneic stem cell transplant from a related donor, was CMV-positive, and had no GVHD. Some T cells may be transferred from the graft donor. The sample in question was CD4+ T cells sorted from blood, obtained approximately 1,100 days after allogeneic stem cell transplant with posttransplant cyclophosphamide. V and J are TRBV7-8 and TRBJ2-5, with D possibly matching TRBD2 (7 bases). The CDR3 DNA is TGTGCCAGCAGCTTAGCGGGGGAGGGGGGAGAGACCCAGTACTTC. It translates to CASSLAGEGGETQYF.